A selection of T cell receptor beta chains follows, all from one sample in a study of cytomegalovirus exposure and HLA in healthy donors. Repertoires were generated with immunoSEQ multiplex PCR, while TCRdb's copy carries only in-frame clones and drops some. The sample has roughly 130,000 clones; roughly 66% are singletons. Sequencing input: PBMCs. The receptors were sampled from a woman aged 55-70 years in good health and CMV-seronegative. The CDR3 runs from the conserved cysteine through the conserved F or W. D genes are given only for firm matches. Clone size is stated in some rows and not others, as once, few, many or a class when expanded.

cdr3_nt: TGCGCCAGCAGCCCCAACAGACTAGCGTACAATGAGCAGTTCTTC
cdr3_aa: CASSPNRLAYNEQFF
j_call: TRBJ2-1
clone_size: NA
d_call: TRBD2
v_call: TRBV5-1

cdr3_nt: TGTGCCAGCAGCTCCCCGGGACTAGCAGGGTTCACAGATACGCAGTATTTT
cdr3_aa: CASSSPGLAGFTDTQYF
j_call: TRBJ2-3
clone_size: NA
d_call: TRBD2
v_call: TRBV5-4

cdr3_nt: TGTGCCAGCAGTCCTACCGGACAGGGAACGATTCCTCGGGATCAGCCCCAGCATTTT
cdr3_aa: CASSPTGQGTIPRDQPQHF
j_call: TRBJ1-5
clone_size: few
d_call: TRBD1
v_call: TRBV27

cdr3_nt: TGCGCCAGCAGCCAAGACAGGGGAGAGGACTATGGCTACACCTTC
cdr3_aa: CASSQDRGEDYGYTF
j_call: TRBJ1-2
clone_size: NA
d_call: NA
v_call: TRBV4-3

cdr3_nt: TGTGCCATCAGTGATGGACGGGGGGGCTTCGTGAATGAGCAGTTCTTC
cdr3_aa: CAISDGRGGFVNEQFF
j_call: TRBJ2-1
clone_size: NA
d_call: TRBD2
v_call: TRBV10-3

cdr3_nt: TGTGCCAGCAGCTTAGTACGGGAAGGTGAAGCTTTCTTT
cdr3_aa: CASSLVREGEAFF
j_call: TRBJ1-1
clone_size: NA
d_call: NA
v_call: TRBV7-9

cdr3_nt: TGTGCCAGCAGCGAGGGACTAGCGGAGACCACAGATACGCAGTATTTT
cdr3_aa: CASSEGLAETTDTQYF
j_call: TRBJ2-3
clone_size: NA
d_call: TRBD2
v_call: TRBV7-9

cdr3_nt: TGTGCCAGTAGCCTAGGGGGCGGACTAGCAGCTGAGCAGTTCTTC
cdr3_aa: CASSLGGGLAAEQFF
j_call: TRBJ2-1
clone_size: NA
d_call: NA
v_call: TRBV19

cdr3_nt: TGTGCCAGCAGGCAGGGAAGCTACGAGCAGTACTTC
cdr3_aa: CASRQGSYEQYF
j_call: TRBJ2-7
clone_size: NA
d_call: NA
v_call: TRBV6-5

cdr3_nt: TGCGCCAGCAAGAAGGGGGATTGGGATCCGACCTACGAGCAGTACTTC
cdr3_aa: CASKKGDWDPTYEQYF
j_call: TRBJ2-7
clone_size: once
d_call: NA
v_call: TRBV5-1

cdr3_nt: TGCGCCAGCAGCCAAGGGTCTAGCGCCTCATCAGATACGCAGTATTTT
cdr3_aa: CASSQGSSASSDTQYF
j_call: TRBJ2-3
clone_size: NA
d_call: NA
v_call: TRBV4-3

cdr3_nt: TGTGCCAGCAGCTTAGCCGCCCGGCTAGTTAGCTCCTACAATGAGCAGTTCTTC
cdr3_aa: CASSLAARLVSSYNEQFF
j_call: TRBJ2-1
clone_size: NA
d_call: NA
v_call: TRBV7-6

cdr3_nt: TGTGCCAGCAGCTTACGGACTAGCGGGGGTCGAGGGCACGAGCAGTACTTC
cdr3_aa: CASSLRTSGGRGHEQYF
j_call: TRBJ2-7
clone_size: NA
d_call: TRBD2
v_call: TRBV11-1

cdr3_nt: TGTGCCAGCAGCGTAGTAGGACACAACACCGGGGAGCTGTTTTTT
cdr3_aa: CASSVVGHNTGELFF
j_call: TRBJ2-2
clone_size: once
d_call: NA
v_call: TRBV9

cdr3_nt: TGCGCCAGCAGACTAGACACCGGGGAGCTGTTTTTT
cdr3_aa: CASRLDTGELFF
j_call: TRBJ2-2
clone_size: NA
d_call: NA
v_call: TRBV5-1

cdr3_nt: TGTTCCAGCAGTCCCAGGCGTGGTAGCGGGAGTTACGAGCAGTACTTC
cdr3_aa: CSSSPRRGSGSYEQYF
j_call: TRBJ2-7
clone_size: NA
d_call: TRBD2
v_call: TRBV7-9

cdr3_nt: TGTGCCACCTCGGGACAGCCCTACGAGCAGTACTTC
cdr3_aa: CATSGQPYEQYF
j_call: TRBJ2-7
clone_size: NA
d_call: TRBD1
v_call: TRBV6-5

cdr3_nt: TGCGCCAGCAGCCTGGGACTAGCGGGAGGGCCGAGGAACAATGAGCAGTTCTTC
cdr3_aa: CASSLGLAGGPRNNEQFF
j_call: TRBJ2-1
clone_size: NA
d_call: TRBD2
v_call: TRBV5-1

cdr3_nt: TGTGCCAGCAACCTTCTAGCGGGGGGACACGGGGAGACCCAGTACTTC
cdr3_aa: CASNLLAGGHGETQYF
j_call: TRBJ2-5
clone_size: few
d_call: TRBD2
v_call: TRBV11-2

cdr3_nt: TGCGCCAGCAGCCCCTCCGGGACAGGGTCGCTCACCGGGGAGCTGTTTTTT
cdr3_aa: CASSPSGTGSLTGELFF
j_call: TRBJ2-2
clone_size: NA
d_call: TRBD1
v_call: TRBV5-1

cdr3_nt: TGTTCCAGCAGCTTACGGGGTCAGCCCCAGCATTTT
cdr3_aa: CSSSLRGQPQHF
j_call: TRBJ1-5
clone_size: NA
d_call: NA
v_call: TRBV7-9

cdr3_nt: TGTGCCAGCAGTGATGGGACACGGCAAGATACGCAGTATTTT
cdr3_aa: CASSDGTRQDTQYF
j_call: TRBJ2-3
clone_size: NA
d_call: NA
v_call: TRBV2

cdr3_nt: TGTGCCAGCAGTAAGGGGGTGAAAGAGACCCAGTACTTC
cdr3_aa: CASSKGVKETQYF
j_call: TRBJ2-5
clone_size: NA
d_call: NA
v_call: TRBV7-3

cdr3_nt: TGTGCCAGCAGTTCCGCCCCGGGGGGCACAGATACGCAGTATTTT
cdr3_aa: CASSSAPGGTDTQYF
j_call: TRBJ2-3
clone_size: NA
d_call: NA
v_call: TRBV27

cdr3_nt: TGTGCCAGCAGCTTAAGTCCTAGCGGGGGAGTCAACGAGCAGTACTTC
cdr3_aa: CASSLSPSGGVNEQYF
j_call: TRBJ2-7
clone_size: NA
d_call: TRBD2
v_call: TRBV7-2

cdr3_nt: TGTGCCAGCAGTGATCCTGGACAGGGGGCCTGGAATCAGCCCCAGCATTTT
cdr3_aa: CASSDPGQGAWNQPQHF
j_call: TRBJ1-5
clone_size: few
d_call: TRBD1
v_call: TRBV28

cdr3_nt: TGTGCCAGTAGTATTCCGGGACTCTCCTACGAGCAGTACTTC
cdr3_aa: CASSIPGLSYEQYF
j_call: TRBJ2-7
clone_size: NA
d_call: NA
v_call: TRBV19

cdr3_nt: TGCAGTGCTTCGACTAGCATCGAGCAGTTCTTC
cdr3_aa: CSASTSIEQFF
j_call: TRBJ2-1
clone_size: few
d_call: TRBD2
v_call: TRBV20-1

cdr3_nt: TGTGCCAGTAGGAGACAGGGGGATAATGAGCAGTTCTTC
cdr3_aa: CASRRQGDNEQFF
j_call: TRBJ2-1
clone_size: NA
d_call: TRBD1
v_call: TRBV19

cdr3_nt: TGTGCCAGCAGTTCCTGGCGGACGGGGGAAAAACTGTTTTTT
cdr3_aa: CASSSWRTGEKLFF
j_call: TRBJ1-4
clone_size: NA
d_call: NA
v_call: TRBV28

cdr3_nt: TGTGCCAGCAGTTCCCCCACCGGGACAGGGGCCTCTTATAGCAATCAGCCCCAGCATTTT
cdr3_aa: CASSSPTGTGASYSNQPQHF
j_call: TRBJ1-5
clone_size: NA
d_call: TRBD1
v_call: TRBV28

cdr3_nt: TGTGCCAGCAGGGATTGGACAGGACTCTACAATGAGCAGTTCTTC
cdr3_aa: CASRDWTGLYNEQFF
j_call: TRBJ2-1
clone_size: NA
d_call: TRBD1
v_call: TRBV2

cdr3_nt: TGCGCCAGCAGCCCCCGCGGGAGCACAGATACGCAGTATTTT
cdr3_aa: CASSPRGSTDTQYF
j_call: TRBJ2-3
clone_size: NA
d_call: NA
v_call: TRBV5-1

cdr3_nt: TGTGCCAGCAGTCCCCGGACTAATGAAAAACTGTTTTTT
cdr3_aa: CASSPRTNEKLFF
j_call: TRBJ1-4
clone_size: NA
d_call: NA
v_call: TRBV6-5

cdr3_nt: TGTGCCATCAGTGAGTCGACAGGTTTGGGGGCTAACTATGGCTACACCTTC
cdr3_aa: CAISESTGLGANYGYTF
j_call: TRBJ1-2
clone_size: few
d_call: NA
v_call: TRBV10-3

cdr3_nt: TGTGCCAGCAGCTTCACAGGGAGTGGGGCCAACGTCCTGACTTTC
cdr3_aa: CASSFTGSGANVLTF
j_call: TRBJ2-6
clone_size: NA
d_call: NA
v_call: TRBV7-3

cdr3_nt: TGTGCCAGCAGCGACCGTCCGGGAGATACGCAGTATTTT
cdr3_aa: CASSDRPGDTQYF
j_call: TRBJ2-3
clone_size: NA
d_call: NA
v_call: TRBV7-2

cdr3_nt: TGTGCCAGCAGTGGGAGGTTAGACTCTGGAAACACCATATATTTT
cdr3_aa: CASSGRLDSGNTIYF
j_call: TRBJ1-3
clone_size: NA
d_call: NA
v_call: TRBV6-1

cdr3_nt: TGTGCCAGTAGGGAGACAGGGGGTGAGCAGTACTTC
cdr3_aa: CASRETGGEQYF
j_call: TRBJ2-7
clone_size: NA
d_call: TRBD1
v_call: TRBV19